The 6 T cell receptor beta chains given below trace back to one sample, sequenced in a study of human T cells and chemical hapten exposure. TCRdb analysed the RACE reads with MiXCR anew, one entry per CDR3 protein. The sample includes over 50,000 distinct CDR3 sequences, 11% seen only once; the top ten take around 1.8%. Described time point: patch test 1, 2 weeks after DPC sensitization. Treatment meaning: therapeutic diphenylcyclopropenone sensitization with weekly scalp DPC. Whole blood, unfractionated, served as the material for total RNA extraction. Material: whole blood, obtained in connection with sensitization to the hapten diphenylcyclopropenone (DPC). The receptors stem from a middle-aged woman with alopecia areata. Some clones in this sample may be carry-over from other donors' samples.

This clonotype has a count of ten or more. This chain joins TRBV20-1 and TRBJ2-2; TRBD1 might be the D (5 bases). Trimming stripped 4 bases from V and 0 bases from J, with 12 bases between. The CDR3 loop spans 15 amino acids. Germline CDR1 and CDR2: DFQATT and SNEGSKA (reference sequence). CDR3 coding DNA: TGCAGTGCTAAGGGCAGGGCCGCGAACACCGGGGAGCTGTTTTTT. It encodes CSAKGRAANTGELFF.

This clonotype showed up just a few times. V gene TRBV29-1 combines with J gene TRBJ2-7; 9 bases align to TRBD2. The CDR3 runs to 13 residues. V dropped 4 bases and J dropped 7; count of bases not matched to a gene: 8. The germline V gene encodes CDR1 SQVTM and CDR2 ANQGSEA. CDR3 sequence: CSVGLAEGREQYF. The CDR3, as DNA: TGCAGCGTTGGACTAGCGGAGGGTAGGGAGCAGTACTTC.

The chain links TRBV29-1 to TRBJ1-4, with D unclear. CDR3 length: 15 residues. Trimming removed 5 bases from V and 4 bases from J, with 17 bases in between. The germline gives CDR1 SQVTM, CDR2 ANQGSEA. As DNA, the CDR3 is TGCAGCGTTACGAACGGCCCCGGAGGTAATGAAAAACTGTTTTTT. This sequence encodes CSVTNGPGGNEKLFF.

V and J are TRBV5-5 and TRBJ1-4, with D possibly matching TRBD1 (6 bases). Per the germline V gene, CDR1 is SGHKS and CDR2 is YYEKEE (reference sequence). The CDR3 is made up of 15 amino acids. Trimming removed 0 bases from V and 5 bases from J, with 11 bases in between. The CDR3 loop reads CASSLDGQGNEKLFF. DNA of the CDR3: TGTGCCAGCAGCTTGGACGGGCAGGGGAATGAAAAACTGTTTTTT. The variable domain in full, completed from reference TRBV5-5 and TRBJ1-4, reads DAGVTQSPTHLIKTRGQQVTLRCSPISGHKSVSWYQQVLGQGPQFIFQYYEKEERGRGNFPDRFSARQFPNYSSELNVNALLLGDSALYLCASSLDGQGNEKLFFGSGTQLSVL.

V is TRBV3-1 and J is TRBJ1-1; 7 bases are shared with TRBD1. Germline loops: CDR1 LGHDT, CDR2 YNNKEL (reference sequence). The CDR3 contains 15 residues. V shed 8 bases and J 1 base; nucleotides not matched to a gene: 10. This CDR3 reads CASRQGFHPNTEAFF. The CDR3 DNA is TGTGCCAGCCGACAGGGATTCCACCCGAACACTGAAGCTTTCTTT. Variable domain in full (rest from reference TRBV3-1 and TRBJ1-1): DTAVSQTPKYLVTQMGNDKSIKCEQNLGHDTMYWYKQDSKKFLKIMFSYNNKELIINETVPNRFSPKSPDKAHLNLHINSLELGDSAVYFCASRQGFHPNTEAFFGQGTRLTVV.

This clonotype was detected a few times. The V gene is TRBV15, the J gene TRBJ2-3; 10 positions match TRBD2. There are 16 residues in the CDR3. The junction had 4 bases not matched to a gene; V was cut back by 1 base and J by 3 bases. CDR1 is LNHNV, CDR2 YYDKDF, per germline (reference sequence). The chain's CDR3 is CATSRGPSGRTDTQYF. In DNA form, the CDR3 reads TGTGCCACCAGCAGAGGTCCTAGCGGGAGAACAGATACGCAGTATTTT. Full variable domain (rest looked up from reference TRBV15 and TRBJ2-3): DAMVIQNPRYQVTQFGKPVTLSCSQTLNHNVMYWYQQKSSQAPKLLFHYYDKDFNNEADTPDNFQSRRPNTSFCFLDIRSPGLGDTAMYLCATSRGPSGRTDTQYFGPGTRLTVL.